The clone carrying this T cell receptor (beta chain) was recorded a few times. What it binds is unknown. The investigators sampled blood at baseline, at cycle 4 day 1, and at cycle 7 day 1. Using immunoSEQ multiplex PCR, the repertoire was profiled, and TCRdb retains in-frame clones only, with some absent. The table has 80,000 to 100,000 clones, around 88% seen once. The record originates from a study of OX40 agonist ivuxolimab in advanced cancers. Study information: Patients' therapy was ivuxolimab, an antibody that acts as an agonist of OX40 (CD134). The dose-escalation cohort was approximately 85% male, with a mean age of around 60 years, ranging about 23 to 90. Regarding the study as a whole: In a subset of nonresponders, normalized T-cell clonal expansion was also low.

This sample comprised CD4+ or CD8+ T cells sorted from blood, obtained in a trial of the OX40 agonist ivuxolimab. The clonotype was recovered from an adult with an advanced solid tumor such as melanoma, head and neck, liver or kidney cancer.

This CDR3 is CASSSTRRTGQGYTF. The CDR3 DNA reads as TGTGCCAGCAGCTCGACACGACGGACAGGTCAGGGCTACACCTTC. The chain recombines TRBV11-2 with TRBJ1-2; 7 bases fit TRBD1. Germline CDR1 reads SGHAT; CDR2 reads FQNNGV. After removal of 4 bases from V and 8 bases from J, the junction contained 13 bases not matched to a gene. The CDR3 sequence is 15 residues long.